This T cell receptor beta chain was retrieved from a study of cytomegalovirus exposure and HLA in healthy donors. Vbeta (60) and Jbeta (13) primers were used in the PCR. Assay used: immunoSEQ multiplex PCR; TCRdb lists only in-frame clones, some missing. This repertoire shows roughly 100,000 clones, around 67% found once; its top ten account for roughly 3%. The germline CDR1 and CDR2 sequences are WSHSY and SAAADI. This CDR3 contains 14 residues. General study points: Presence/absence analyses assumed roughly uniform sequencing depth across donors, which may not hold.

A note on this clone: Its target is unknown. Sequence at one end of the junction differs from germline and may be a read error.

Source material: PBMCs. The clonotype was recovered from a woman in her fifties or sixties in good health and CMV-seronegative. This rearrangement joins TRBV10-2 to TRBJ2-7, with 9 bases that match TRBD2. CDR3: CASRSPTAGGPLSF. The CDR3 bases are TGCGCCAGCAGAAGCCCGACTGCGGGGGGGCCCCTGAGCTTC.